The subject of this entry is one TCR beta chain. This clone appeared a few times. Its antigen is still unknown. No much larger clone is present one base from it, and per-base qualities are unavailable. The same CDR3 arises from other DNA sequences in this sample as well. Participants in the prospective study were aged about 18 to 90 years, lived in 20 to 30 United States geographic areas, and enrolled through a virtual design. To assign participants to cohorts, the prospective study relied on clinical history that participants themselves reported in a screening survey and a study questionnaire. Recovered participants in ImmuneRACE Cohort 3 were defined as having two consecutive negative NP/OP PCR tests, clearance from a healthcare professional, or resolution of symptoms. In the prospective study, whole blood, serum and a nasopharyngeal or oropharyngeal swab were collected from each participant by mobile phlebotomists. Additional blood draws and questionnaires over an approximately 2-month period could optionally be provided by prospective study participants. Blood samples from the prospective study were shipped frozen or at room temperature prior to DNA extraction.

Reading from cysteine to phenylalanine, the CDR3 counts 13 amino acids. The read is trimmed to its CDR3 DNA, 39 bases read in frame from base 1. V was cut back by 4 bases and J by 6 bases, leaving a gap of 10 bases between them. In the germline V gene, CDR1 corresponds to SNHLY and CDR2 to FYNNEI. TCRbeta CDR3 regions were amplified from genomic DNA by means of the immunoSEQ Assay, a bias-controlled multiplex PCR. The authors' analysis ran thus. The number of nucleated cells in each sample was estimated by amplification of reference gene primers within the assay. To quantify the absolute abundance of each unique TCRbeta CDR3 rearrangement, sequence reads were collapsed and filtered. Productive Simpson clonality was computed per sample as the square root of Simpson's diversity index over productive rearrangements. Drawn from immuneACCESS, this table holds only the in-frame rearrangements with V and J called that TCRdb kept. Clones are partly lost; checked studies trace under half to an unresolved V gene and leave the rest unexplained. The D gene and trimming were derived from the DNA, and the V and J assignments and clone size from that table. This sample lists a few hundred thousand clones; more than 85% were detected once. The top ten clones comprise about 2.7% of the sample.

The data derive from a study of blood T cell repertoires in COVID-19 (dated by TCRdb to the early 2020s). About the full investigation: The collaborator samples originated in the United States, Italy and Spain and spanned the acute and convalescent phases of COVID-19. Samples came from the ongoing ImmuneRACE study (first 160 participants) plus 1,254 subjects from 6 global collaborators. The repertoires were released in a freely available public database intended as a resource for research on the immune response to SARS-CoV-2. The prospective study material was composed of cDNA or gDNA derived from T cells, B-cell-depleted T cells, or PBMCs. Where HLA class I and class II types were available, the types were taken from metadata supplied by the sample provider, not from assay-based typing. Deeply sampled blood TCRbeta repertoires from subjects exposed to, actively infected with, or recovered from COVID-19 were included in the dataset. Sample metadata almost always included a de-identified subject ID, COVID-19 status, age in years and sex.

The research as a whole found: How much clinical and demographic metadata was included differed by source and by participant, and the metadata was provided uncurated.

This sequence uses TRBV2 and TRBJ1-3, with the D gene not confidently named. Specimen: PBMCs or T cells enriched from blood (not recorded which). This TCR was sampled from a woman aged 30 to 39 who had recovered from COVID-19. The DNA sequence is as follows: TGTGCCAGCAGTGTGGTACGCGAAAACACCATATATTTT. This is translated as CASSVVRENTIYF.